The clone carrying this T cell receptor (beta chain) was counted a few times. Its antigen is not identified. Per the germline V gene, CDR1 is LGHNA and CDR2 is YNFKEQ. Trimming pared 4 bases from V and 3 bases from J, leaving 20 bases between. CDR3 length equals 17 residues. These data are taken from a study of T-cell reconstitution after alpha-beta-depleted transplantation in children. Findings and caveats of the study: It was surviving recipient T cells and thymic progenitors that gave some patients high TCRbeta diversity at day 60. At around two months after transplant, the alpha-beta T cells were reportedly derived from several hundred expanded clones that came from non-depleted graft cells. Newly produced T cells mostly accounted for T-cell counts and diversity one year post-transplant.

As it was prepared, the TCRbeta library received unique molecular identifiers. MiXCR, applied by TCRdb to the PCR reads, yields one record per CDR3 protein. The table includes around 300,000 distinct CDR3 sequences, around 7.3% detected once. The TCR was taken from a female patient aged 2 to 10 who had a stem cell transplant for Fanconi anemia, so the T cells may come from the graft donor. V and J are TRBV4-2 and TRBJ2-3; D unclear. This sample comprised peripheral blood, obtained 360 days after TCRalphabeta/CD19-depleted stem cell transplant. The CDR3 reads CASSPNPHDSRTDTQYF. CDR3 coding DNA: TGTGCCAGCAGCCCCAATCCCCATGACTCGAGGACAGATACGCAGTATTTT.